The next 5 T cell receptor beta chains were all read from a single sample in a study of neurological immune-mediated disorders. MiXCR, run by TCRdb on the 5' RACE reads, gives a single entry per CDR3 protein. The sample lists roughly 38,000 distinct CDR3 sequences, approximately 10% seen once, with about 4% in the top ten. Time point meaning: technical triplicate 1. Sequenced material: PBMCs. These TCRs come from a man aged 60 to 69 with HTLV-1-associated myelopathy (HAM/TSP).

This clonotype was recorded at least ten times. The V gene is TRBV5-6, the J gene TRBJ2-5, with no clear D. V lost 0 bases, J lost 2 bases, and 8 bases lay in between. CDR1 is SGHDT and CDR2 is YYEEEE in the germline V gene. This CDR3 contains 14 residues. The CDR3 loop is CASSLGTAQETQYF. The DNA for the CDR3 is TGTGCCAGCAGCTTGGGGACCGCACAAGAGACCCAGTACTTC. The whole variable domain, filled in from reference TRBV5-6 and TRBJ2-5, reads DAGVTQSPTHLIKTRGQQVTLRCSPKSGHDTVSWYQQALGQGPQFIFQYYEEEERQRGNFPDRFSGHQFPNYSSELNVNALLLGDSALYLCASSLGTAQETQYFGPGTRLLVL.

This clonotype came up many times. J is TRBJ2-1 and V is TRBV13, with D possibly being TRBD1 or TRBD2 (6 bases each). V was trimmed by 5 bases and J by 7 bases, leaving 18 bases between them. The CDR3 is 15 amino acids. Germline loops: CDR1 PRHDT, CDR2 FYEKMQ (reference sequence). CDR3 nucleotides: TGTGCCAGCAGCGTGCGGACCGTAGGGGGGAATGAGCAGTTCTTC. Its translation: CASSVRTVGGNEQFF.

This clonotype has at least ten counts. The V gene is TRBV29-1, the J gene TRBJ2-5; D not resolved. CDR1 and CDR2 (germline): SQVTM, ANQGSEA. Deletions cut 0 bases from V and 4 bases from J, with 9 bases between. The CDR3 is 13 residues long. The CDR3 bases are TGCAGCGTTGAAGATACGAAGGGAGAGACCCAGTACTTC. Translated, it gives CSVEDTKGETQYF.

This clonotype showed up many times. This rearrangement joins TRBV5-8 to TRBJ2-1, with D perhaps given as TRBD1 or TRBD2 (5 bases each). V was clipped by 4 bases and J by 6 bases, with 17 bases between them. This CDR3 contains 15 residues. Germline-derived CDR1 and CDR2 are SGHTS and YDEGEE. The CDR3 region is CASSRGEYQSNEQFF. Here the CDR3 DNA reads TGTGCCAGCAGCCGGGGCGAGTATCAGAGCAATGAGCAGTTCTTC.

This clonotype was picked up many times. J is TRBJ2-1 and V is TRBV7-8; TRBD2 might be the D (7 bases). This CDR3 has 14 amino acids. V shed 5 bases and J shed 8 bases, with 16 bases lying between them. CDR1 SGHVS and CDR2 FQNEAQ come from the germline V gene. This CDR3 is CASSPPGGRDEQFF. Here the CDR3 DNA reads TGTGCCAGCAGCCCCCCCGGGGGGCGGGATGAGCAGTTCTTC.